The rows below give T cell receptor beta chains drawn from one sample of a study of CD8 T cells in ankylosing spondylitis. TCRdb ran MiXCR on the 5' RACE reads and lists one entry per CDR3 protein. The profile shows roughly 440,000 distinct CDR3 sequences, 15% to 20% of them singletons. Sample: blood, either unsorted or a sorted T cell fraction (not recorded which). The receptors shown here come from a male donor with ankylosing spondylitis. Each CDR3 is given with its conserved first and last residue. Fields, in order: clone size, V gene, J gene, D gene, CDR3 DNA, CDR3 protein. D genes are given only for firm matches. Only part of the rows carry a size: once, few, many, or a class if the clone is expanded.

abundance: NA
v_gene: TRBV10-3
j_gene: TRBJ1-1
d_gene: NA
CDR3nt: TGTGCCATCAGTCTCGAGGCAGGGGTGACTGAAGCTTTCTTT
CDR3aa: CAISLEAGVTEAFF

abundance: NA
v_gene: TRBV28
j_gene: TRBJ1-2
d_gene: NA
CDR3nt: TGTGCCAGCAGTTTGGGGACGCGCACGACGGGCTACACCTTC
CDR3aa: CASSLGTRTTGYTF

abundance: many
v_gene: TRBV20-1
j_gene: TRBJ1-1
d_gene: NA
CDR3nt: TGCAGTGCTTGGACAGCTGAAGCTTTCTTT
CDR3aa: CSAWTAEAFF

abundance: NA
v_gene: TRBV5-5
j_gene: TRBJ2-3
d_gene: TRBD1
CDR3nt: TGTGCCAGCAGCCCAAAACCCCGACAGGGTAGCACAGATACGCAGTATTTT
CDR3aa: CASSPKPRQGSTDTQYF

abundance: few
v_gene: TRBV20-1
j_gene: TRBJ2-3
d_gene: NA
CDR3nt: TGCAGTGCTTGGAGCACGAGCACAGATACGCAGTATTTT
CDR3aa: CSAWSTSTDTQYF

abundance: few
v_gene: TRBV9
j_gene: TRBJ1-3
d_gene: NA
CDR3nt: TGTGCCAGCAGCGACCGGGACGGACTCGACTCTGGAAACACCATATATTTT
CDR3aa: CASSDRDGLDSGNTIYF

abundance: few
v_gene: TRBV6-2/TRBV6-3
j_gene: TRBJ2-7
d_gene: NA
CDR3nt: TGTGCCAGCAGTTACTCGGGACTGTCAGAGCAGTACTTC
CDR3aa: CASSYSGLSEQYF

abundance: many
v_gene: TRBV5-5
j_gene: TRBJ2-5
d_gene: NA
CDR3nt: TGTGCCAGCAGCTTGGCTGGTGGCTGGCAAGAGACCCAGTACTTC
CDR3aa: CASSLAGGWQETQYF

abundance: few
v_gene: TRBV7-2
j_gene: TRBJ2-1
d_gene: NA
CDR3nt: TGTGCCAGCAGCTTAGGGGTGGGATTCAACAATGAGCAGTTCTTC
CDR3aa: CASSLGVGFNNEQFF

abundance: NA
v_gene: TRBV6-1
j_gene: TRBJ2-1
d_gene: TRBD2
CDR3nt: TGTGCCAGCAGCACAGCGGGAGCGGGGGACAATGAGCAGTTCTTC
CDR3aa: CASSTAGAGDNEQFF

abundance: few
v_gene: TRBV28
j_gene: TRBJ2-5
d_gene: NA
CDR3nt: TGTGCCAGCAGTGCCCCCCCAGTGGAGACCCAGTACTTC
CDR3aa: CASSAPPVETQYF

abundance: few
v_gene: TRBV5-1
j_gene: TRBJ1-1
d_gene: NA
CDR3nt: TGCGCCAGCAGGGGGGAGGGGACTGAAGCTTTCTTT
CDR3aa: CASRGEGTEAFF

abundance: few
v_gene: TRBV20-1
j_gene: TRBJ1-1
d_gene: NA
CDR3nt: TGCAGTGCTAGAGATAGGCAGAACACTGAAGCTTTCTTT
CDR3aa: CSARDRQNTEAFF

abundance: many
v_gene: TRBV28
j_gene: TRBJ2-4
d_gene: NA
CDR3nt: TGTGCCAGCAGTCAGGGCTACAAGCTCACAGAAAACATTCAGTACTTC
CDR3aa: CASSQGYKLTENIQYF

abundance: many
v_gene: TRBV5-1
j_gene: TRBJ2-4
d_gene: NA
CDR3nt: TGCGCCAGTTCGGGAGACCTGAACATTCAGTACTTC
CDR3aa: CASSGDLNIQYF

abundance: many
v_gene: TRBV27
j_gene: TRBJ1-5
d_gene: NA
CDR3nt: TGTGCCAGCAGTTTCGGGGGGGATCAGCCCCAGCATTTT
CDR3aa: CASSFGGDQPQHF

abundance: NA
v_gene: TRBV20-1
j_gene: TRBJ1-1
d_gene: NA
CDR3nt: TGCAGTGTCCCTCCGCGGGGGGCTGGAGCTTTCTTT
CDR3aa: CSVPPRGAGAFF

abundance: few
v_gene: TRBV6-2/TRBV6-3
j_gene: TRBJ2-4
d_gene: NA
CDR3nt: TGTGCCAGCCTGCCGGTCGGAAAGGATTTATTAGCCAAAAACATTCAGTACTTC
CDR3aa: CASLPVGKDLLAKNIQYF

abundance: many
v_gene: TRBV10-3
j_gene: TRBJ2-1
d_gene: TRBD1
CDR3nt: TGTGCCATCAGTGAACGCACAGGGGCGGGTGAGCAGTTCTTC
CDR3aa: CAISERTGAGEQFF

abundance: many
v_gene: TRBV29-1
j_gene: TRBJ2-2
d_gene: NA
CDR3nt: TGCAGCGTTGATGGTGGGGGGTCCGGGGAGCTGTTTTTT
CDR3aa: CSVDGGGSGELFF

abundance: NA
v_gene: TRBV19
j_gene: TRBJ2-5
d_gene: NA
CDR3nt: TGTGCCAGTAGCAAGGTAGCGTGGAAGACCCAGTACTTC
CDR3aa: CASSKVAWKTQYF

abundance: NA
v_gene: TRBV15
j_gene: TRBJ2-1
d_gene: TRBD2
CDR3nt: TGTGCCACCAGAAGGGACCCCGGGAGGTACAATGAGCAGTTCTTC
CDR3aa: CATRRDPGRYNEQFF

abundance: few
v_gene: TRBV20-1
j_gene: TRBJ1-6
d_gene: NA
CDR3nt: TGCAGTGCTAGAGAGCAGGGACTTAATTCACCCCTCCACTTT
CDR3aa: CSAREQGLNSPLHF

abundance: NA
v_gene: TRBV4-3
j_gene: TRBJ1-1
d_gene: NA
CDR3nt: TGCGCCAGCAGCCAAGTAGCAGGGATGAACACTGAAGCTTTCTTT
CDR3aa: CASSQVAGMNTEAFF